These 18 T cell receptor beta chains were all obtained from the same sample, sequenced in a study of T cells in Graves' hyperthyroidism and ophthalmopathy. Researchers took RNA transcripts and amplified the TCR beta CDR3 regions from them. RT-PCR in the first round (using the HTBI primer set) targeted the TCR CDR3. MiXCR, applied by TCRdb to the multiplex PCR reads, yields one record per CDR3 protein. The top ten hold approximately 15% of the sample, which has 500,000 or so distinct CDR3 sequences, 17% seen once. Sequencing input: blood. These receptors originate from a woman aged 18 to 35 with Graves' ophthalmopathy.

This clonotype was detected a few times. The CDR3 sequence: CSARGGRADHYEQYF. The CDR3 DNA is TGCAGTGCTAGGGGGGGCCGGGCGGACCACTACGAGCAGTACTTC. The chain recombines TRBV20-1 with TRBJ2-7; perhaps D is TRBD1 or TRBD2 (6 bases each). This CDR3 contains 15 residues. V lost 3 bases, J lost 3 bases, and 18 bases lay in between. Germline CDR1 reads DFQATT; CDR2 reads SNEGSKA (reference sequence).

This clonotype was observed at least ten times. This chain joins TRBV5-6 and TRBJ1-2; D possibly corresponds to TRBD1 (5 bases). Germline assignment: CDR1 SGHDT and CDR2 YYEEEE. V dropped 6 bases and J dropped 1 base, with 13 bases sitting between them. The CDR3 is 14 residues long. This CDR3 reads CASTPRQLNYGYTF. As DNA, the CDR3 is TGTGCCAGCACCCCTAGACAGCTTAACTATGGCTACACCTTC.

This clonotype was detected many times. CDR3 in amino acids: CASSLRYTEAFF. DNA for the CDR3: TGTGCCAGCAGCTTAAGGTACACTGAAGCTTTCTTT. The rearrangement joins TRBV12-3 or TRBV12-4 to TRBJ1-1; D unclear. Trimming cost V 6 bases and J 3 bases, with 8 bases left between them. The CDR3 has 12 residues.

The J gene is TRBJ2-1, the V gene TRBV6-2 or TRBV6-3, with 11 bases identical to TRBD2. The CDR3 has 17 amino acids. V shed 2 bases and J 8 bases; nucleotides not matched to a gene: 11. Per the germline V gene, CDR1 is MNHEY and CDR2 is SVGEGT. This CDR3 reads CASSYPEDSGRGYEQFF. In nucleotides, the CDR3 is TGTGCCAGCAGTTACCCGGAGGATAGCGGGAGGGGCTATGAGCAGTTCTTC.

This clonotype was counted ten times or more. The chain combines TRBV5-1 with TRBJ1-2; D not resolved. Trimming stripped 4 bases from V and 1 base from J, with 17 bases between. CDR3 length: 16 residues. Germline V CDR1 and CDR2: SGHRS, YFSETQ. CDR3: CASSREGGGINYGYTF. The CDR3 DNA reads TGCGCCAGCAGCCGTGAGGGCGGCGGCATTAACTATGGCTACACCTTC.

This clonotype was detected a few times. The chain carries TRBV6-1 and TRBJ2-2; a possible D gene is TRBD2 (7 bases). Germline V CDR1 and CDR2: MNHNS, SASEGT. The CDR3 contains 17 residues. V was pared by 5 bases and J by 3 bases, with 19 bases between. The DNA of the CDR3 is TGTGCCAGCAGTCCTTTGGAAGGGAGGGGGGACACCGGGGAGCTGTTTTTT. Protein: CASSPLEGRGDTGELFF.

This clonotype was detected many times. This chain joins TRBV7-3 and TRBJ2-3, with TRBD2 as a possible D gene (7 bases). With 5 bases removed from V and 0 bases from J, the gap between germline ends came to 12 bases. This CDR3 is built from 15 residues. CDR1 is SGHTA and CDR2 is FQGTGA in the germline V gene. The chain's CDR3 is CASSGGAASTDTQYF. CDR3 coding DNA: TGTGCCAGCAGCGGGGGGGCGGCTAGCACAGATACGCAGTATTTT. The full variable domain, rest sourced from reference TRBV7-3 and TRBJ2-3, is GAGVSQTPSNKVTEKGKYVELRCDPISGHTALYWYRQSLGQGPEFLIYFQGTGAADDSGLPNDRFFAVRPEGSVSTLKIQRTERGDSAVYLCASSGGAASTDTQYFGPGTRLTVL.

This clonotype was seen only a few times. The CDR3 sequence: CASSITGTSGGNEQFF. In DNA, the CDR3 is TGTGCCAGTAGTATAACCGGGACTAGCGGGGGCAATGAGCAGTTCTTC. This sequence joins TRBV19 and TRBJ2-1; 14 bases are a match to TRBD2. The CDR3 contains 16 residues. Germline CDR1 LNHDA, CDR2 SQIVND (reference sequence). Germline trimming cut 2 bases from V and 6 bases from J; bases unmatched to any gene: 3.

This clonotype was seen at least ten times. The chain joins TRBV20-1 to TRBJ2-7, with D unresolved. This CDR3 contains 12 residues. Germline V gene sequence: CDR1 DFQATT, CDR2 SNEGSKA (reference sequence). The V gene lost 3 bases and the J gene lost 0 bases, with 6 bases spanning the gap. The CDR3 coding sequence is TGCAGTGCTAGGTCAAGCTCCTACGAGCAGTACTTC. Translating gives CSARSSSYEQYF.

This clonotype was found a few times. The V call is TRBV14, the J call TRBJ2-7; 9 nucleotides match TRBD2. The CDR3 runs to 19 residues. Germline-derived CDR1 and CDR2 are SGHDN and FVKESK. The V and J ends lost 1 base and 0 bases, in that order; junction bases with no gene match: 13. The CDR3 nucleotides read TGTGCCAGCAGCCAAGGCCGGGCAAGACTAGCGGATGTCTCCTACGAGCAGTACTTC. The encoded protein is CASSQGRARLADVSYEQYF.

J is TRBJ1-3 and V is TRBV7-9; D gene ambiguous. Trimming pared 4 bases from V and 0 bases from J, leaving 16 bases between. CDR1 and CDR2 from the germline V gene are SEHNR and FQNEAQ (reference sequence). This CDR3 comprises 17 residues. CDR3 region: CASSSPQRLNSGNTIYF. DNA of the CDR3: TGTGCCAGCAGCTCCCCACAGAGACTTAACTCTGGAAACACCATATATTTT.

The chain recombines TRBV6-2 or TRBV6-3 with TRBJ2-1, with 10 nucleotides matching TRBD2. Germline values: CDR1 MNHEY, CDR2 SVGEGT. CDR3 length equals 17 residues. V shed 6 bases and J 4 bases; nucleotides not matched to a gene: 12. CDR3 region: CASRSSSGGRFYNEQFF. CDR3 sequence (DNA): TGTGCCAGCAGATCATCTAGCGGGGGCCGCTTTTACAATGAGCAGTTCTTC.

This clonotype was seen a single time. Written as DNA, the CDR3 is TGTGCCATCAGTGAGTTGTCTGGATCTGGGGGCTACACCTTC. Translation gives CAISELSGSGGYTF. The chain uses TRBV10-3 and TRBJ1-2; D unresolved. V lost 1 base, J lost 8 bases, and 14 bases lay in between. The CDR3 loop spans 14 amino acids. Germline V CDR1 and CDR2: ENHRY, SYGVKD.

The chain links TRBV20-1 to TRBJ1-2; D gene unclear. Germline CDR1 DFQATT, CDR2 SNEGSKA (reference sequence). CDR3 length equals 12 residues. Trimming left V 1 base short and J 8 bases short, with 11 bases between. The DNA of the CDR3 is TGCAGTGCTAGAGGAGTGGGAAGGGGCTACACCTTC. It encodes CSARGVGRGYTF.

This clonotype was seen at least ten times. This sequence joins TRBV6-2 or TRBV6-3 and TRBJ1-1; D is ambiguous. CDR3 length: 13 amino acids. The V gene lost 0 bases and the J gene lost 8 bases, with 10 bases spanning the gap. Germline loops: CDR1 MNHEY, CDR2 SVGEGT. CDR3 sequence reads: CASSYSIPPEAFF. The CDR3 coding sequence is TGTGCCAGCAGTTACTCGATACCCCCCGAAGCTTTCTTT.

This clonotype was recorded at least ten times. The chain is built from TRBV20-1 and TRBJ1-2; no definite D call. The length of the CDR3 is 15 residues. CDR1 is DFQATT and CDR2 is SNEGSKA in the germline V gene (reference sequence). V was clipped by 3 bases and J by 0 bases, with 14 bases between them. The CDR3 DNA is TGCAGTGCTAGGGATTACGGGTACCCTAACTATGGCTACACCTTC. Translating gives CSARDYGYPNYGYTF.

This clonotype has at least ten counts. The V call is TRBV30, the J call TRBJ1-1; D is perhaps TRBD1 (5 bases). This CDR3 is 13 amino acids long. The V end lost 7 bases, the J end lost 5 bases, and 17 bases lay between the germline ends. Germline V gene sequence: CDR1 GTSNPN, CDR2 SVGIG (reference sequence). CDR3: CASNTRAGTEAFF. CDR3 bases: TGTGCCTCCAACACCAGGGCTGGGACTGAAGCTTTCTTT.

This sequence joins TRBV5-1 and TRBJ2-2, with 7 positions matching TRBD2. The CDR3 length is 13 residues. Trimming cost V 10 bases and J 1 base; bases outside gene matches: 4. Germline values: CDR1 SGHRS, CDR2 YFSETQ. The CDR3 DNA sequence: TGCGCCGCTAGGGAGGGGAACACCGGGGAGCTGTTTTTT. This codes for CAAREGNTGELFF. Supplemented by reference TRBV5-1 and TRBJ2-2, the full variable domain reads KAGVTQTPRYLIKTRGQQVTLSCSPISGHRSVSWYQQTPGQGLQFLFEYFSETQRNKGNFPGRFSGRQFSNSRSEMNVSTLELGDSALYLCAAREGNTGELFFGEGSRLTVL.